The 28 T cell receptor beta chains reported below all come from one sample, sequenced in a study of spatial heterogeneity in lung cancer. In TCRdb, the 5' RACE reads were re-called with MiXCR into one record per CDR3 protein. This sample has 85,000 to 100,000 distinct CDR3 sequences, with less than 15% found just once. Sample time point: sample taken at primary tumor resection. Researchers sequenced whole RNA taken from tumor, nontumor lung or frozen PBMC without sorting. The starting material was PBMCs, obtained at surgery. The receptors shown here come from a male donor with early-stage non-small cell lung cancer.

There are a few counts of this clonotype. The chain has TRBV9 and TRBJ2-3; D is possibly TRBD2 (6 bases). The CDR3 is 17 residues long. Trimming cost V 4 bases and J 0 bases, with 18 bases left between them. The germline V gene encodes CDR1 SGDLS and CDR2 YYNGEE. The CDR3, as DNA: TGTGCCAGCAGCCCAGCCCCTCCGGGGACTAGCACAGATACGCAGTATTTT. Its protein is CASSPAPPGTSTDTQYF.

The V and J genes are TRBV20-1 and TRBJ2-7; 10 nucleotides line up with TRBD1. V was clipped by 5 bases and J by 2 bases; unmatched bases: 6. The CDR3 consists of 14 residues. The germline CDR1 and CDR2 sequences are DFQATT and SNEGSKA (reference sequence). CDR3 protein: CSAARGQGTYEQYF. The CDR3 DNA reads TGCAGTGCTGCCCGGGGACAGGGGACCTACGAGCAGTACTTC.

The V gene is TRBV27, the J gene TRBJ2-5; D unresolved. Trimming cost V 5 bases and J 9 bases, with 16 bases left between them. In germline, CDR1 is MNHEY, CDR2 SMNVEV (reference sequence). The length of the CDR3 is 13 residues. The CDR3 sequence: CASSPRTVLAQYF. For the CDR3, the DNA is TGTGCCAGCAGTCCCAGGACGGTCCTGGCCCAGTACTTC.

This sequence joins TRBV12-3 or TRBV12-4 and TRBJ1-1; TRBD1 agrees at 11 bases. J was trimmed by 5 bases and V by 6 bases; bases with no gene match: 5. The CDR3 has 14 amino acids. This chain's CDR3 is CASRWTGGETEAFF. In DNA form, the CDR3 reads TGTGCCAGCAGATGGACAGGGGGCGAAACTGAAGCTTTCTTT.

This clonotype was counted many times. This chain uses TRBV7-6 with TRBJ2-7; 11 bases line up with TRBD1. The length of the CDR3 is 14 residues. The V gene's germline CDR1 is SGHVS and CDR2 FNYEAQ. With 3 bases clipped from V and 2 bases from J, the junction kept 0 bases outside the gene matches. Written as DNA, the CDR3 is TGTGCCAGCAGCTTGGACAGGGGGCCCTACGAGCAGTACTTC. This gives the protein CASSLDRGPYEQYF.

Sample share makes this clonotype medium-sized (0.01 to 0.1%). The V and J genes are TRBV29-1 and TRBJ2-3; no definite D call. The germline CDR1 and CDR2 sequences are SQVTM and ANQGSEA. Trimming took 3 bases from V and 0 from J, leaving 7 bases between them. This CDR3 comprises 13 residues. CDR3 nucleotides: TGCAGCGTTGATGGTTCTAGCACAGATACGCAGTATTTT. Its protein product is CSVDGSSTDTQYF.

This clonotype was seen only a few times. This sequence joins TRBV3-1 and TRBJ2-7; TRBD1 matches at 7 bases. After removal of 1 base from V and 2 bases from J, the junction contained 5 bases not matched to a gene. The CDR3 is 15 amino acids. The germline CDR1 and CDR2 sequences are LGHDT and YNNKEL (reference sequence). CDR3 coding DNA: TGTGCCAGCAGCCAAGGTAAAGGGGGCACCTACGAGCAGTACTTC. This codes for CASSQGKGGTYEQYF.

J is TRBJ1-2 and V is TRBV6-6, with 8 bases lining up with TRBD1. The germline V gene has CDR1 MNHNY and CDR2 SVGAGI (reference sequence). Unmatched junction bases numbered 2, after V lost 1 base and J lost 4 bases. The CDR3 loop spans 14 amino acids. The CDR3 reads CASSYWTGTYGYTF. For the CDR3, the DNA is TGTGCCAGCAGTTACTGGACAGGGACCTATGGCTACACCTTC.

This clonotype has ten or more counts. The V and J genes are TRBV11-1 and TRBJ2-5, with 12 bases that match TRBD2. The V and J ends lost 5 bases and 5 bases, in that order; junction bases with no gene match: 9. This CDR3 region has 16 residues. The V gene's germline CDR1 is SGHAT and CDR2 FQDESV (reference sequence). CDR3 nucleotide sequence: TGTGCCAGCAGCGGCCGACTAGCGGGGGTTGGTGAGACCCAGTACTTC. Protein: CASSGRLAGVGETQYF.

This clonotype was seen only a few times. The chain couples TRBV28 to TRBJ2-2, with D uncertain. V was pared by 6 bases and J by 2 bases, with 10 bases between. The CDR3 is 14 residues long. Germline V gene lookup returns CDR1 MDHEN and CDR2 SYDVKM. The CDR3 nucleotides are TGTGCCAGCAGCATCAGGTTTAACACCGGGGAGCTGTTTTTT. Its translation is CASSIRFNTGELFF.

The genes are TRBV6-5 and TRBJ2-4, with D possibly being TRBD2 (5 bases). V was clipped by 6 bases and J by 0 bases, with 18 bases between them. The CDR3 runs to 17 residues. The germline CDR1 and CDR2 sequences are MNHEY and SVGAGI. The CDR3 sequence: CASRHFPERLAKNIQYF. DNA for the CDR3: TGTGCCAGCAGGCATTTTCCCGAGCGGCTAGCCAAAAACATTCAGTACTTC.

The V gene is TRBV2, the J gene TRBJ1-1, with a possible D match to TRBD1 (6 bases). V gave up 8 bases and J gave up 3 bases, with 16 bases separating them. Germline loops: CDR1 SNHLY, CDR2 FYNNEI. CDR3 length equals 14 residues. CDR3 bases: TGTGCCAGCCGCGACAGGATCGGGGACACTGAAGCTTTCTTT. This translates into CASRDRIGDTEAFF. Based on the CDR3 plus reference TRBV2 and TRBJ1-1, the full variable domain is EPEVTQTPSHQVTQMGQEVILRCVPISNHLYFYWYRQILGQKVEFLVSFYNNEISEKSEIFDDQFSVERPDGSNFTLKIRSTKLEDSAMYFCASRDRIGDTEAFFGQGTRLTVV.

This clonotype came up many times. V is TRBV20-1 and J is TRBJ2-3; 11 bases fit TRBD2. The CDR3 length is 17 residues. V shed 5 bases and J 4 bases; nucleotides not matched to a gene: 14. Germline-derived CDR1 and CDR2 are DFQATT and SNEGSKA (reference sequence). CDR3 DNA: TGCAGTGCTCCCCGTACTAGCGGGAGAATAGGGCCAGATACGCAGTATTTT. This sequence encodes CSAPRTSGRIGPDTQYF.

The chain couples TRBV4-1 to TRBJ2-2, with D perhaps matching TRBD1 (7 bases). The CDR3 consists of 17 residues. The ends were cut back, 2 bases at V and 5 bases at J, with 18 bases in the middle. Germline CDR1 MGHRA, CDR2 YSYEKL. The CDR3 sequence: CASSQPVDRAGTGELFF. The CDR3 DNA is TGCGCCAGCAGCCAACCCGTCGACAGGGCGGGAACCGGGGAGCTGTTTTTT.

This clonotype was observed at least ten times. The chain is built from TRBV7-9 and TRBJ2-1, with 10 bases identical to TRBD2. CDR1 and CDR2 (germline): SEHNR, FQNEAQ (reference sequence). The V gene end was trimmed by 5 bases and the J gene end by 3 bases; junction bases not matched to a gene: 4. CDR3 length equals 15 residues. The CDR3 region is CASSALAGGYNEQFF. The CDR3 nucleotides are TGTGCCAGCAGCGCCTTAGCGGGAGGCTACAATGAGCAGTTCTTC. Looking up the rest from reference TRBV7-9 and TRBJ2-1 gives the full variable domain: DTGVSQNPRHKITKRGQNVTFRCDPISEHNRLYWYRQTLGQGPEFLTYFQNEAQLEKSRLLSDRFSAERPKGSFSTLEIQRTEQGDSAMYLCASSALAGGYNEQFFGPGTRLTVL.

This clonotype was seen a handful of times. The CDR3: CASTRTGSNQPQHF. The CDR3 DNA follows: TGTGCCAGCACGCGGACAGGGAGCAATCAGCCCCAGCATTTT. This chain uses TRBV12-3 or TRBV12-4 with TRBJ1-5, with TRBD1 matching over 8 bases. V lost 7 bases and J lost 1; bases outside the gene matches: 3. The length of the CDR3 is 14 residues.

This chain uses TRBV20-1 with TRBJ2-7, with 8 bases that match TRBD1. J lost 4 bases, V lost 6 bases, and 11 bases had no gene match. Germline V gives CDR1 DFQATT, CDR2 SNEGSKA (reference sequence). The CDR3 extends over 14 amino acids. CDR3 DNA sequence: TGCAGTGCGGAACCCGGACAGGGTTTATACGAGCAGTACTTC. Translation gives CSAEPGQGLYEQYF.

The rearrangement links TRBV11-1 to TRBJ2-3, with 9 nucleotides matching TRBD2. Unmatched junction bases numbered 5, after V lost 4 bases and J lost 0 bases. The CDR3 covers 16 residues. Germline loops: CDR1 SGHAT, CDR2 FQDESV (reference sequence). The CDR3 protein is CASSYHSGRSTDTQYF. The CDR3 DNA reads TGTGCCAGCAGCTACCATAGCGGGAGAAGCACAGATACGCAGTATTTT.

The chain couples TRBV7-3 to TRBJ2-3; 9 nucleotides match TRBD2. Looked up from germline, CDR1 is SGHTA and CDR2 is FQGTGA. J lost 4 bases, V lost 2 bases, and 7 bases had no gene match. This CDR3 region has 16 residues. The chain's CDR3 is CASSLAGGGAADTQYF. CDR3 sequence (DNA): TGTGCCAGCAGCTTAGCCGGCGGGGGGGCCGCAGATACGCAGTATTTT. The full variable domain, completed using reference TRBV7-3 and TRBJ2-3, is GAGVSQTPSNKVTEKGKYVELRCDPISGHTALYWYRQSLGQGPEFLIYFQGTGAADDSGLPNDRFFAVRPEGSVSTLKIQRTERGDSAVYLCASSLAGGGAADTQYFGPGTRLTVL.

This clonotype was picked up a small number of times. J is TRBJ2-1 and V is TRBV20-1; 9 bases agree with TRBD1. The CDR3 is made up of 14 amino acids. The V segment lost 5 bases and the J segment 4 bases; nucleotides outside the gene matches: 6. Germline CDR1 and CDR2: DFQATT and SNEGSKA (reference sequence). CDR3 nucleotide sequence: TGCAGTGCTGACCGGGACAGGGCATACAATGAGCAGTTCTTC. Protein: CSADRDRAYNEQFF.

This clonotype was counted between two and nine times. The CDR3 DNA sequence: TGTGCCATCAGTGAGGGACAGGGGGCGACCTACGAGCAGTACTTC. This encodes CAISEGQGATYEQYF. V usage is TRBV10-3 and J usage is TRBJ2-7, with 11 bases matching TRBD1. V was pared by 2 bases and J by 2 bases, with 2 bases of the junction left unmatched. Germline CDR1 and CDR2: ENHRY and SYGVKD. CDR3 size: 15 residues.

This clonotype has at least ten counts. V and J are TRBV5-5 and TRBJ2-3; TRBD1 matches 7 bases. CDR3 length: 14 amino acids. CDR1 is SGHKS and CDR2 is YYEKEE in the germline V gene (reference sequence). V trimming: 2 bases; J trimming: 3 bases; junction bases outside the gene matches: 3. CDR3: CASSLEGQTDTQYF. CDR3 bases: TGTGCCAGCAGCTTAGAGGGACAGACAGATACGCAGTATTTT.

The V and J genes are TRBV24-1 and TRBJ1-5; D unclear. Germline V gene lookup returns CDR1 KGHDR and CDR2 SFDVKD. V was trimmed by 3 bases and J by 5 bases, leaving 7 bases between them. This CDR3 has 13 residues. The CDR3 nucleotides are TGTGCCACCAGTGATCGCGGAGATCAGCCCCAGCATTTT. This encodes CATSDRGDQPQHF.

This clonotype was counted ten times or more. The chain has TRBV5-1 and TRBJ1-1; D may be TRBD1 (5 bases). V was trimmed by 4 bases and J by 0 bases, leaving 10 bases between them. The germline gives CDR1 SGHRS, CDR2 YFSETQ. The CDR3 has 14 amino acids. CDR3 sequence reads: CASSEQTVNTEAFF. The CDR3 coding sequence is TGCGCCAGCAGCGAGCAGACAGTGAACACTGAAGCTTTCTTT.

This clonotype was counted ten times or more. The CDR3 spells CASSWGGLTSGANVLTF. The DNA for the CDR3 is TGTGCCAGCAGTTGGGGGGGCCTAACCTCTGGGGCCAACGTCCTGACTTTC. The V gene is TRBV6-2 or TRBV6-3, the J gene TRBJ2-6, with D possibly TRBD2 on 7 matching bases. The germline CDR1 and CDR2 sequences are MNHEY and SVGEGT. The CDR3 totals 17 residues. Between the trimmed V and J ends, which lost 4 bases and 0 bases, there was a span of 13 bases.

The chain has TRBV28 and TRBJ2-5; perhaps TRBD1 as D (6 bases). V lost 6 bases and J lost 1, with 24 bases in between. The CDR3 totals 18 residues. Looked up from germline, CDR1 is MDHEN and CDR2 is SYDVKM. As DNA, the CDR3 is TGTGCCAGCAGGCCAACCAAGCCCGACACAGGGACCCAAGAGACCCAGTACTTC. Encoded protein: CASRPTKPDTGTQETQYF.

The rearrangement joins TRBV20-1 to TRBJ2-6; tentatively, D is TRBD1 (6 bases). With 5 bases removed from V and 0 bases from J, the gap between germline ends came to 11 bases. CDR1 DFQATT and CDR2 SNEGSKA come from the germline V gene (reference sequence). This CDR3 is 15 amino acids long. CDR3 DNA: TGCAGTGCTCACGACAGGAGCTCTGGGGCCAACGTCCTGACTTTC. Translating it yields CSAHDRSSGANVLTF.

The chain uses TRBV9 and TRBJ2-3, with D perhaps TRBD2 (6 bases). The germline V and J ends were trimmed by 4 bases and 3 bases, with 15 bases remaining between them. Germline loops: CDR1 SGDLS, CDR2 YYNGEE. This CDR3 has 15 residues. The CDR3 spells CASSPSNRGTDTQYF. The CDR3 coding sequence is TGTGCCAGCAGCCCTTCCAATCGGGGGACAGATACGCAGTATTTT. Complete variable domain (other parts from reference TRBV9 and TRBJ2-3): DSGVTQTPKHLITATGQRVTLRCSPRSGDLSVYWYQQSLDQGLQFLIQYYNGEERAKGNILERFSAQQFPDLHSELNLSSLELGDSALYFCASSPSNRGTDTQYFGPGTRLTVL.